This entry concerns a single T cell receptor (beta chain). This specimen belongs to a study of shared T cell receptors in the human thymus. The data were produced by immunoSEQ multiplex PCR, yet TCRdb's version contains in-frame clones alone and is incomplete. This sample has 600,000 to 900,000 clones; 75% to 90% occur once, and the top ten carry over 0.008%. Deletions cut 2 bases from V and 13 bases from J, with 21 bases between. CDR3 length: 15 amino acids. Looked up from germline, CDR1 is SNHLY and CDR2 is FYNNEI. This sample also belongs to another study, concerning human thymus T cells. This second study says: The thymus tissue came from resections taken during corrective heart surgery. Within thymic and blood repertoires, V and J gene usage appeared to be biased. Related research examined unrelated individuals and reported that their thymic repertoires overlapped highly.

This chain joins TRBV2 and TRBJ2-1; TRBD2 is a possible D gene (6 bases). Material: thymocytes. The source of this sequence is a girl less than two years old with a congenital heart defect. The CDR3 sequence: CASSERRGSPYPQFF. The CDR3 nucleotides are TGTGCCAGCAGTGAAAGGCGGGGCTCCCCGTATCCCCAGTTCTTC.